This T cell receptor beta chain came from a study of blood T cell repertoires in COVID-19. The data were produced by immunoSEQ multiplex PCR, yet TCRdb's version contains in-frame clones alone and is incomplete. The sample carries 200,000 or so clones, 84% recorded once. This clone was observed once. The sample holds other DNA sequences that translate to the same CDR3. V lost 4 bases, J lost 1 base, and 5 bases lay in between. This CDR3 has 13 residues. Germline CDR1 and CDR2: SNHLY and FYNNEI. The TCR comes from a man in his forties who had recovered from COVID-19. This sequence joins TRBV2 and TRBJ1-3; D is unclear. The sequenced material came from peripheral blood. DNA for the CDR3: TGTGCCAGCAGTGTCAATTCTGGAAACACCATATATTTT. This gives the protein CASSVNSGNTIYF.